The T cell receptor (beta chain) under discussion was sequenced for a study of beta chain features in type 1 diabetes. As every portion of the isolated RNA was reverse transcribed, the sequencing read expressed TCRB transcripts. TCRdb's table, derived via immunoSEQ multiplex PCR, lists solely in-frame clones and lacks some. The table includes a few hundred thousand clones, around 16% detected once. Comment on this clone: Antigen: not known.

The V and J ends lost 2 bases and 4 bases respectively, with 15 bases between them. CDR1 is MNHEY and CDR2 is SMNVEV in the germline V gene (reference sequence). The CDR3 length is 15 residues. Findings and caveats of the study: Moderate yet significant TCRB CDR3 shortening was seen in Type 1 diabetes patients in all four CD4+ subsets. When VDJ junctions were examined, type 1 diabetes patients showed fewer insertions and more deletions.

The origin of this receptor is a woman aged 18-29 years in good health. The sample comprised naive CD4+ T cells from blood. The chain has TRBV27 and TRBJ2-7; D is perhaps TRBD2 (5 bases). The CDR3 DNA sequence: TGTGCCAGCAGTTTAAGGTCAGAGGGATCTTACGAGCAGTACTTC. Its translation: CASSLRSEGSYEQYF.